This entry lists 26 T cell receptor beta chains sequenced from one sample in a study of Graves' ophthalmopathy and Graves' hyperthyroidism. The TCR beta CDR3 regions underwent amplification from RNA transcripts. HTBI-primed first-round RT-PCR preceded second-round multiplex PCR. One entry per CDR3 protein results from TCRdb running MiXCR on the multiplex PCR reads. Of some 410,000 distinct CDR3 sequences listed, around a fifth are singletons. Sequencing was performed on peripheral blood. The receptor source for this set is a woman between 18 and 29 years old with stable Graves' hyperthyroidism.

This clonotype was counted a few times. The chain has TRBV3-1 and TRBJ2-2, with D possibly being TRBD2 (6 bases). Trimming pared 2 bases from V and 7 bases from J, leaving 11 bases between. The length of the CDR3 is 14 residues. Germline loops: CDR1 LGHDT, CDR2 YNNKEL (reference sequence). DNA of the CDR3: TGTGCCAGCAGCCAATCTAGCGTAGGCGGGGAGCTGTTTTTT. This encodes CASSQSSVGGELFF.

This clonotype showed up just a few times. The chain has TRBV7-6 and TRBJ2-5; 7 positions match TRBD1. CDR1 and CDR2 (germline): SGHVS, FNYEAQ. The length of the CDR3 is 16 residues. V lost 4 bases and J lost 5; bases outside the gene matches: 13. CDR3 DNA: TGTGCCAGCAGCTCACTCCGCACAGGGGCGGTGGAGACCCAGTACTTC. Its protein product is CASSSLRTGAVETQYF.

This clonotype showed up many times. The chain employs TRBV20-1 and TRBJ2-7; TRBD1 matches at 11 bases. The CDR3 is made up of 15 amino acids. V dropped 0 bases and J dropped 1; count of bases not matched to a gene: 2. CDR1 and CDR2 from the germline V gene are DFQATT and SNEGSKA (reference sequence). The CDR3 DNA reads as TGCAGTGCTAGAGACGGGACAGGGGGATCCTACGAGCAGTACTTC. Its translation is CSARDGTGGSYEQYF.

This clonotype has ten or more counts. The chain combines TRBV25-1 with TRBJ1-1, with D possibly matching TRBD1 (5 bases). Germline V gives CDR1 MGHDK, CDR2 SYGVNS. Trimming shortened V by 2 bases and J by 2 bases, and 15 bases separated the two germline ends. This CDR3 region has 16 residues. The CDR3 loop reads CASSEGAPPGNTEAFF. The DNA for the CDR3 is TGTGCCAGCAGTGAAGGGGCGCCACCAGGAAACACTGAAGCTTTCTTT.

The sample holds a few counts of this clonotype. Since a much larger clone is just one base distant, this may be a read error. This is likely a read error, given that the CDR3 carries no conserved phenylalanine or tryptophan at its end. The chain joins TRBV25-1 to TRBJ2-2, with D tentatively TRBD2 (5 bases). Between the trimmed V and J ends, which lost 2 bases and 3 bases, there was a span of 10 bases. Germline CDR1 MGHDK, CDR2 SYGVNS. The CDR3 totals 15 residues. Written as DNA, the CDR3 is TGTGCCAGCAGTGAAGCAGAGCGGCACACCGGGGAGCTGTTTTTG. Translating it yields CASSEAERHTGELFL.

This clonotype came up many times. This chain joins TRBV12-3 or TRBV12-4 and TRBJ2-2; D remains unclear. V lost 7 bases to trimming and J lost 3 bases, with 18 bases between them. The CDR3 is made up of 16 amino acids. The DNA for the CDR3 is TGTGCCAGCAAGACCGTAGGGTACCGAGACACCGGGGAGCTGTTTTTT. Protein sequence: CASKTVGYRDTGELFF.

This clonotype was observed many times. The genes are TRBV7-3 and TRBJ2-2, with D uncertain. This CDR3 comprises 13 residues. Between the trimmed V and J ends, which lost 3 bases and 4 bases, there was a span of 6 bases. The germline CDR1 and CDR2 sequences are SGHTA and FQGTGA. The CDR3 nucleotides read TGTGCCAGCAGCTTGACACCCACCGGGGAGCTGTTTTTT. This sequence encodes CASSLTPTGELFF. The whole variable domain, remainder taken from reference TRBV7-3 and TRBJ2-2, is GAGVSQTPSNKVTEKGKYVELRCDPISGHTALYWYRQSLGQGPEFLIYFQGTGAADDSGLPNDRFFAVRPEGSVSTLKIQRTERGDSAVYLCASSLTPTGELFFGEGSRLTVL.

The rearrangement links TRBV6-5 to TRBJ1-2; maybe TRBD1 (6 bases). This CDR3 comprises 15 residues. The V gene lost 2 bases and the J gene lost 3 bases, with 13 bases spanning the gap. Germline V gene lookup returns CDR1 MNHEY and CDR2 SVGAGI. The CDR3 region has the DNA TGTGCCAGCAGTTACAGGGCGACAGGCTACTATGGCTACACCTTC. Translating gives CASSYRATGYYGYTF.

The chain joins TRBV18 to TRBJ2-2, with D possibly TRBD1 on 5 matching bases. The V end lost 6 bases, the J end lost 3 bases, and 17 bases lay between the germline ends. The CDR3 spans 16 residues. Germline V gives CDR1 KGHSH, CDR2 LQKENI. CDR3: CASSPPASRDTGELFF. In DNA form, the CDR3 reads TGTGCCAGCTCTCCTCCAGCGAGCAGGGACACCGGGGAGCTGTTTTTT.

The chain has TRBV29-1 and TRBJ1-4; TRBD1 agrees at 7 bases. V trimming: 7 bases; J trimming: 3 bases; junction bases outside the gene matches: 11. The CDR3 length is 15 residues. Germline loops: CDR1 SQVTM, CDR2 ANQGSEA. The CDR3 nucleotides read TGCAGCGCAGCCGAGACAGGGCCATCTAATGAAAAACTGTTTTTT. Protein: CSAAETGPSNEKLFF.

There are many counts of this clonotype. The chain links TRBV10-2 to TRBJ1-1; D gene unclear. This CDR3 spans 14 amino acids. Germline CDR1 is WSHSY and CDR2 is SAAADI. The ends were cut back, 6 bases at V and 0 bases at J, with 11 bases in the middle. The CDR3 region has the DNA TGCGCCAGCAGGTCCGGGCAGCTGAACACTGAAGCTTTCTTT. Translated, it gives CASRSGQLNTEAFF.

The V and J genes are TRBV12-3 or TRBV12-4 and TRBJ1-2; 8 positions agree with TRBD1. V shed 6 bases and J 0 bases; nucleotides not matched to a gene: 3. This CDR3 spans 14 amino acids. The CDR3 spells CASRQQGANYGYTF. CDR3 nucleotides: TGTGCCAGCAGACAACAGGGGGCTAACTATGGCTACACCTTC.

This clonotype came up many times. The gene calls are TRBV28 and TRBJ1-3; no firm D call. The germline V gene has CDR1 MDHEN and CDR2 SYDVKM. Trimming cost V 5 bases and J 0 bases, with 5 bases left between them. The CDR3 spans 13 residues. CDR3 loop: CASSTGSGNTIYF. The DNA for the CDR3 is TGTGCCAGCAGTACCGGCTCTGGAAACACCATATATTTT.

Remarks on this clonotype: A junction end diverges from the germline sequence, so it may reflect a read error. The J gene is TRBJ2-7, the V gene TRBV5-5; D is undetermined. The CDR3 consists of 15 residues. Germline V gives CDR1 SGHKS, CDR2 YYEKEE (reference sequence). The CDR3, as DNA: TGTGCCAGCATCTTGGGATTAGCTGCGTCCTACGAGCAGTACTTC. As protein: CASILGLAASYEQYF. The full variable domain, its missing parts supplied by reference TRBV5-5 and TRBJ2-7, is DAGVTQSPTHLIKTRGQQVTLRCSPISGHKSVSWYQQVLGQGPQFIFQYYEKEERGRGNFPDRFSARQFPNYSSELNVNALLLGDSALYLCASILGLAASYEQYFGPGTRLTVT.

This clonotype was detected ten times or more. The rearrangement uses TRBV18 and TRBJ2-5; unclear D gene. CDR3 length: 14 residues. Germline-derived CDR1 and CDR2 are KGHSH and LQKENI. The germline V and J ends were trimmed by 4 bases and 2 bases, with 11 bases remaining between them. The CDR3 sequence is CASSRGIPQETQYF. The CDR3 coding sequence is TGTGCCAGCTCACGAGGCATACCTCAAGAGACCCAGTACTTC.

This clonotype was observed many times. The chain uses TRBV7-3 and TRBJ2-7; TRBD2 matches 11 bases. The junction had 3 bases not matched to a gene; V was cut back by 5 bases and J by 6 bases. Germline CDR1 SGHTA, CDR2 FQGTGA. The CDR3 is 13 residues long. CDR3 sequence: CASSRGLAGEQYF. As DNA, the CDR3 is TGTGCCAGCAGCCGTGGACTAGCGGGCGAGCAGTACTTC. The whole variable domain, remainder taken from reference TRBV7-3 and TRBJ2-7, is GAGVSQTPSNKVTEKGKYVELRCDPISGHTALYWYRQSLGQGPEFLIYFQGTGAADDSGLPNDRFFAVRPEGSVSTLKIQRTERGDSAVYLCASSRGLAGEQYFGPGTRLTVT.

For this clonotype: One junction end does not reproduce the germline sequence, and a read error may be involved. The rearrangement joins TRBV7-9 to TRBJ1-2; D is undetermined. The CDR3 is 12 amino acids. The germline V gene has CDR1 SEHNR and CDR2 FQNEAQ (reference sequence). The CDR3 is CAGSPEDAGYTF. CDR3 coding DNA: TGTGCCGGCAGCCCGGAGGATGCTGGCTACACCTTC.

In regard to this clonotype: Given the absence of the conserved phenylalanine or tryptophan at the CDR3 end, a read error is likely. The rearrangement links TRBV2 to TRBJ2-7; D perhaps matches TRBD2 (6 bases). The CDR3 is 17 amino acids. Per the germline V gene, CDR1 is SNHLY and CDR2 is FYNNEI. As DNA, the CDR3 is TGTCCCAGCAGTGAAGCGCTTCGTCGGGGGTGGGAGTACGAGCAGTACTAC. Translated, it gives CPSSEALRRGWEYEQYY.

This clonotype was found many times. The rearrangement uses TRBV11-2 and TRBJ2-7, with TRBD1 identical over 8 bases. CDR1 SGHAT and CDR2 FQNNGV come from the germline V gene. This CDR3 has 16 amino acids. The V segment lost 3 bases and the J segment 1 base; nucleotides outside the gene matches: 8. The CDR3 DNA is TGTGCCAGCAGCTTGTTGGGGACAGGTATTTCCTACGAGCAGTACTTC. Translated, it gives CASSLLGTGISYEQYF.

This clonotype was seen ten or more times. The rearrangement uses TRBV29-1 and TRBJ2-2; possibly TRBD2 for D (6 bases). The CDR3 extends over 17 amino acids. Germline assignment: CDR1 SQVTM and CDR2 ANQGSEA. Trimming pared 1 base from V and 2 bases from J, leaving 17 bases between. The CDR3 loop reads CSVEGDSGYGNTGELFF. DNA for the CDR3: TGCAGCGTTGAAGGGGACTCGGGTTACGGTAACACCGGGGAGCTGTTTTTT.

This clonotype was observed at least ten times. This chain connects TRBV30 to TRBJ2-7, with D possibly matching TRBD2 (6 bases). Germline CDR1 and CDR2: GTSNPN and SVGIG (reference sequence). The CDR3 contains 13 residues. V lost 4 bases, J lost 6 bases, and 16 bases lay in between. The CDR3: CAWNRLGLAEQYF. The CDR3 bases are TGTGCCTGGAACCGACTAGGATTGGCCGAGCAGTACTTC.

The chain joins TRBV12-3 or TRBV12-4 to TRBJ1-2, with D possibly being TRBD1 (5 bases). Between the trimmed V and J ends, which lost 4 bases and 6 bases, there was a span of 9 bases. CDR3 length: 12 residues. As DNA, the CDR3 is TGTGCCAGCAGTTGGCAGGGTAATGGCTACACCTTC. Protein: CASSWQGNGYTF.

This clonotype was seen ten or more times. The rearrangement joins TRBV5-1 to TRBJ1-5; D might be TRBD1 (6 bases). The CDR3 contains 14 residues. V lost 1 base and J 4 bases, leaving 9 bases between the germline ends. The germline V gene has CDR1 SGHRS and CDR2 YFSETQ. The CDR3: CASSLNTGNQPQHF. CDR3 sequence (DNA): TGCGCCAGCAGCTTGAACACAGGGAATCAGCCCCAGCATTTT.

This clonotype occurred many times. The rearrangement uses TRBV20-1 and TRBJ1-5; perhaps TRBD1 as D (6 bases). V was cut by 4 bases and J by 6 bases, with 16 bases left in between. The V gene's germline CDR1 is DFQATT and CDR2 SNEGSKA (reference sequence). This CDR3 has 14 amino acids. The CDR3: CSATQGNRGQPQHF. CDR3 DNA sequence: TGCAGTGCTACACAGGGTAATCGAGGTCAGCCCCAGCATTTT.

This clonotype was seen a handful of times. V usage is TRBV7-2 and J usage is TRBJ1-6, with D maybe TRBD1 (6 bases). Germline V lookup: CDR1 SGHTA, CDR2 FQGNSA. V lost 1 base, J lost 8 bases, and 12 bases lay in between. The CDR3 consists of 15 residues. CDR3 amino acids: CASSLGGGAHSPLHF. As DNA, the CDR3 is TGTGCCAGCAGCTTAGGAGGGGGGGCGCATTCACCCCTCCACTTT.

This rearrangement joins TRBV5-4 to TRBJ2-1; tentatively, D is TRBD2 (5 bases). CDR1 SGHNT and CDR2 YYREEE come from the germline V gene (reference sequence). CDR3 length: 12 residues. V lost 3 bases to trimming and J lost 7 bases, with 8 bases between them. The CDR3 spells CASSYTGNEQFF. In nucleotides, the CDR3 is TGTGCCAGCAGCTACACGGGGAATGAGCAGTTCTTC.